These 2 T cell receptor beta chains originate from one sample sequenced in a study of blood T cell repertoires in COVID-19. Using immunoSEQ multiplex PCR, the repertoire was profiled, and TCRdb retains in-frame clones only, with some absent. The sample yields roughly 98,000 clones, approximately 92% seen once. Sequencing used peripheral blood. The receptors originated from a woman in her fifties or sixties with active COVID-19.

The chain joins TRBV10-3 to TRBJ1-2; possible D gene TRBD1, 6 bases. CDR3 length equals 15 residues. The V gene lost 4 bases and the J gene lost 2 bases, with 14 bases spanning the gap. CDR1 and CDR2 (germline): ENHRY, SYGVKD. CDR3 amino acids: CAISGGQGKNYGYTF. The CDR3 nucleotides are TGTGCCATCAGTGGAGGGCAGGGGAAAAACTATGGCTACACCTTC.

This chain uses TRBV3-1 (or the pseudogene TRBV3-2) with TRBJ1-1; D may be TRBD1 (5 bases). The CDR3 sequence is 14 residues long. Germline V gives CDR1 LGHDT, CDR2 YNNKEL (reference sequence). The germline V and J ends were trimmed by 5 bases and 3 bases, with 13 bases remaining between them. The chain's CDR3 is CASSALGGDTEAFF. CDR3 bases: TGTGCCAGCAGCGCCCTCGGAGGGGACACTGAAGCTTTCTTT.